What follows describes a single TCR beta chain. No antigen is known for it. This sample is part of a study of cytomegalovirus exposure and HLA in healthy donors. CDR3 length: 13 residues. The V end lost 4 bases, the J end lost 7 bases, and 13 bases lay between the germline ends. CDR1 and CDR2 from the germline V gene are SEHNR and FQNEAQ (reference sequence). Study-level findings and limits: Listed as cytomegalovirus-associated were about 160 TCR beta chains. The classifier was said to identify cytomegalovirus status with high specificity and sensitivity. Among the CMV-associated chains, three were confirmed in vitro as specific for CMV antigens. In a later analysis, first-cohort TCR clusters were found to tend to co-occur in the approximately 120 validation repertoires.

Here immunoSEQ multiplex PCR was the method, and the copy in TCRdb shows in-frame clones only, minus some. The table shows under 200,000 clones, with 75% to 95% occurring only once. The chain combines TRBV7-9 with TRBJ1-2; the D gene is possibly TRBD1 (5 bases). The sequence came from a young woman in good health and CMV-seropositive. Sequencing used PBMCs. The CDR3 bases are TGTGCCAGCAGCTCGGGTCGGGGGGTTGGCTACACCTTC. Amino acid sequence: CASSSGRGVGYTF.